Listed here are 4 T cell receptor beta chains from one sample, sequenced in a study of CD8+ T cells in alopecia areata. RNA was isolated and reverse transcribed to cDNA, the sequencing template. Produced via immunoSEQ multiplex PCR; TCRdb's table is partial and in-frame only. The data show 160,000 or so clones, under 70% seen once. As to treatment: oral pan-JAK inhibitor, 5-10 mg twice daily. The sequencing here drew on CD4+ T cells sorted from blood, taken at week 4, from a patient treated with tofacitinib. These receptors were obtained from a human donor with alopecia areata.

This chain links TRBV5-6 with TRBJ2-7; D is possibly TRBD1 (5 bases). The ends were cut back, 2 bases at V and 6 bases at J, with 21 bases in the middle. The CDR3 is 16 amino acids. Germline V gives CDR1 SGHDT, CDR2 YYEEEE. CDR3 region: CASSLFRTTPTSEQYF. Here the CDR3 DNA reads TGTGCCAGCAGCTTATTTCGGACAACTCCCACCTCCGAGCAGTACTTC.

The chain is built from TRBV4-3 and TRBJ2-1, with 8 bases that match TRBD2. V was clipped by 1 base and J by 9 bases; unmatched bases: 14. Germline CDR1 reads LGHNA; CDR2 reads YSLEER. This CDR3 is built from 17 residues. The CDR3 region has the DNA TGCGCCAGCAGCCAAGTAGGGGTTAGCGGGGAGGGCGGTGAGCAGTTCTTC. Its protein is CASSQVGVSGEGGEQFF.

The V call is TRBV6-5, the J call TRBJ1-6, with no clear D. Trimming removed 4 bases at V and 7 bases at J, with 8 bases between. The CDR3 totals 13 residues. CDR1 and CDR2 (germline): MNHEY, SVGAGI. DNA of the CDR3: TGTGCCAGCAGTTGGTCCTCAAATTCACCCCTCCACTTT. Protein product: CASSWSSNSPLHF.

This clone was detected only once. The chain is built from TRBV29-1 and TRBJ2-3; tentative D call: TRBD2 (6 bases). The CDR3 totals 11 residues. Trimming cost V 7 bases and J 4 bases, with 9 bases left between them. Germline CDR1 reads SQVTM; CDR2 reads ANQGSEA. CDR3 residues: CSGRLADTQYF. The CDR3 DNA reads as TGCAGCGGAAGACTAGCAGATACGCAGTATTTT.